These 23 T cell receptor beta chains share one sample of origin, sequenced in a study of shared clonotypes between healthy human individuals. Using immunoSEQ multiplex PCR, the repertoire was profiled, and TCRdb retains in-frame clones only, with some absent. Of roughly 2 million clones in the sample, almost 96% were seen once. Material: naive CD4+ T cells sorted from blood. Specified subset: CD45RA+ positively selected. All receptors come from a man aged 18 to 30 in good health.

J is TRBJ2-6 and V is TRBV7-9; D not certain. The CDR3 extends over 13 amino acids. V lost 10 bases to trimming and J lost 0 bases, with 7 bases between them. Germline CDR1 reads SEHNR; CDR2 reads FQNEAQ (reference sequence). The CDR3 spells CATSSSGANVLTF. In DNA, the CDR3 is TGTGCCACCTCCTCCTCTGGGGCCAACGTCCTGACTTTC.

The chain links TRBV29-1 to TRBJ2-1, with D maybe TRBD2 (6 bases). The CDR3 runs 14 residues. V shed 7 bases and J shed 2 bases, with 15 bases lying between them. The germline CDR1 and CDR2 sequences are SQVTM and ANQGSEA. CDR3 nucleotide sequence: TGCAGCGCCACGCGGGGTTGGGCCTACAATGAGCAGTTCTTC. Its translation is CSATRGWAYNEQFF.

The chain joins TRBV10-2 to TRBJ1-3; D unclear. Germline V gives CDR1 WSHSY, CDR2 SAAADI. CDR3 size: 14 residues. The ends were cut back, 3 bases at V and 4 bases at J, with 10 bases in the middle. CDR3 sequence (DNA): TGCGCCAGCAGTGAAAGTCTACTCGGAAACACCATATATTTT. Translating gives CASSESLLGNTIYF.

The chain uses TRBV5-4 and TRBJ2-4, with TRBD2 identical over 10 bases. CDR1 is SGHNT and CDR2 is YYREEE in the germline V gene (reference sequence). The J segment lost 4 bases and the V segment lost 4 bases, leaving 8 bases of the junction unmatched. The CDR3 has 16 amino acids. The CDR3 region has the DNA TGTGCCAGCAGCAGTATCAGCGGGGGGGTTAAAAACATTCAGTACTTC. Its translation: CASSSISGGVKNIQYF. Full variable domain (outside the CDR3, taken from reference TRBV5-4 and TRBJ2-4): ETGVTQSPTHLIKTRGQQVTLRCSSQSGHNTVSWYQQALGQGPQFIFQYYREEENGRGNFPPRFSGLQFPNYSSELNVNALELDDSALYLCASSSISGGVKNIQYFGAGTRLSVL.

This clone was detected once. V gene TRBV7-2 combines with J gene TRBJ2-1; 11 bases are shared with TRBD2. This CDR3 spans 16 amino acids. Trimming took 3 bases from V and 1 from J; bases not matched to a gene: 2. Germline values: CDR1 SGHTA, CDR2 FQGNSA. In nucleotides, the CDR3 is TGTGCCAGCAGCTTGACTAGCGGGATTTCCTACAATGAGCAGTTCTTC. Protein sequence: CASSLTSGISYNEQFF.

The DNA for the CDR3 is TGTGCCAGCAGCTTAATCGACAGGGTTTACGAGCAGTACTTC. Residues: CASSLIDRVYEQYF. The V call is TRBV7-2, the J call TRBJ2-7, with 7 bases identical to TRBD1. The CDR3 is 14 residues long. In germline, CDR1 is SGHTA, CDR2 FQGNSA. The V segment lost 2 bases and the J segment 4 bases; nucleotides outside the gene matches: 5.

A single count supports this clone. This chain connects TRBV2 to TRBJ2-2; 13 bases agree with TRBD2. Trimming removed 5 bases from V and 4 bases from J; junction bases left unmatched: 1. This CDR3 region has 15 residues. Per the germline V gene, CDR1 is SNHLY and CDR2 is FYNNEI. As DNA, the CDR3 is TGTGCCAGCAGTTGGACTAGCGGGAGCACCGGGGAGCTGTTTTTT. Protein: CASSWTSGSTGELFF.

The chain is built from TRBV7-2 and TRBJ2-7; 10 bases are shared with TRBD2. The CDR3 sequence is 15 residues long. From germline, CDR1 is SGHTA and CDR2 FQGNSA. The V and J ends lost 4 bases and 5 bases, in that order; junction bases with no gene match: 8. In DNA, the CDR3 is TGTGCCAGCAGCTCGGTGTTAGCGGGAGGAAACGAGCAGTACTTC. Its protein product is CASSSVLAGGNEQYF.

This rearrangement joins TRBV18 to TRBJ1-1, with D hard to call. Trimming left V 6 bases short and J 0 bases short, with 14 bases between. This CDR3 contains 15 residues. Germline V CDR1 and CDR2: KGHSH, LQKENI. The CDR3 is CASSRSSSMNTEAFF. In nucleotides, the CDR3 is TGTGCCAGCTCCCGCTCGAGCTCCATGAACACTGAAGCTTTCTTT.

This sequence joins TRBV5-4 and TRBJ1-5; D might be TRBD1 (6 bases). CDR3 size: 14 residues. Germline loops: CDR1 SGHNT, CDR2 YYREEE (reference sequence). Trimming took off 1 base at V and 4 bases at J, with 9 bases between the two ends. The DNA of the CDR3 is TGTGCCAGCAGCTTGCCGGGACAAAATCAGCCCCAGCATTTT. Amino acids: CASSLPGQNQPQHF. Drawing the rest from reference TRBV5-4 and TRBJ1-5, the complete variable domain is ETGVTQSPTHLIKTRGQQVTLRCSSQSGHNTVSWYQQALGQGPQFIFQYYREEENGRGNFPPRFSGLQFPNYSSELNVNALELDDSALYLCASSLPGQNQPQHFGDGTRLSIL.

In DNA, the CDR3 is TGCAGCGTTGAAGCGCGGACAGGGAACACTGAAGCTTTCTTT. This encodes CSVEARTGNTEAFF. The V call is TRBV29-1, the J call TRBJ1-1, with 7 bases identical to TRBD1. Germline V gene sequence: CDR1 SQVTM, CDR2 ANQGSEA. The CDR3 is 14 amino acids. V shed 1 base, J shed 1 base, and the junction held 3 bases outside the gene matches.

The chain carries TRBV6-1 and TRBJ1-4, with 7 bases fitting TRBD1. The CDR3 length is 15 residues. J was trimmed by 3 bases and V by 6 bases; bases with no gene match: 7. Germline V gene data show CDR1 as MNHNS and CDR2 as SASEGT. The CDR3 nucleotides read TGTGCCAGCAGACCCGGACAGGCGTCTAATGAAAAACTGTTTTTT. It yields the protein CASRPGQASNEKLFF.

This chain connects TRBV7-9 to TRBJ1-4; TRBD1 is a possible D gene (6 bases). V was pared by 7 bases and J by 4 bases, with 16 bases between. The germline V gene encodes CDR1 SEHNR and CDR2 FQNEAQ (reference sequence). The length of the CDR3 is 15 residues. CDR3 DNA: TGTGCCAGCACCCCAGGGGAGGTCCTTAATGAAAAACTGTTTTTT. Its protein product is CASTPGEVLNEKLFF.

The J gene is TRBJ2-3, the V gene TRBV28, with 8 bases matching TRBD1. The CDR3 contains 15 residues. J gave up 4 bases and V 7 bases, and 10 bases lay outside the gene matches. The germline gives CDR1 MDHEN, CDR2 SYDVKM. DNA of the CDR3: TGTGCCAGCACCCAACCAGGGGGCAGGTCAGATACGCAGTATTTT. The encoded protein is CASTQPGGRSDTQYF.

This clone was observed a single time. This sequence joins TRBV7-6 and TRBJ2-3; D gene uncertain. Germline values: CDR1 SGHVS, CDR2 FNYEAQ. This CDR3 has 14 amino acids. V was pared by 1 base and J by 4 bases, with 9 bases between. CDR3 nucleotides: TGTGCCAGCAGCTTAGGAAGGGTTCCAGATACGCAGTATTTT. It yields the protein CASSLGRVPDTQYF.

V gene TRBV5-6 combines with J gene TRBJ1-1; a weak D match, TRBD1 (5 bases). Trimming took off 0 bases at V and 5 bases at J, with 17 bases between the two ends. Per germline, CDR1 SGHDT and CDR2 YYEEEE. The CDR3 is made up of 16 amino acids. CDR3 sequence: CASSLGAGRHRTEAFF. CDR3 nucleotide sequence: TGTGCCAGCAGCTTGGGGGCAGGGAGGCACCGAACTGAAGCTTTCTTT.

The V and J genes are TRBV6-1 and TRBJ1-1; a weak D match, TRBD1 (5 bases). The CDR3 covers 14 residues. Germline CDR1 and CDR2: MNHNS and SASEGT. The V gene lost 6 bases and the J gene lost 1 base, with 12 bases spanning the gap. CDR3 residues: CASRLGEANTEAFF. CDR3 sequence (DNA): TGTGCCAGCAGGCTGGGGGAAGCGAACACTGAAGCTTTCTTT.

This chain joins TRBV11-1 and TRBJ2-7; possibly TRBD2 for D (5 bases). V lost 7 bases, J lost 3 bases, and 19 bases lay in between. CDR1 SGHAT and CDR2 FQDESV come from the germline V gene (reference sequence). The CDR3 covers 15 residues. The CDR3 DNA sequence: TGTGCCAGCACCTCCACGACGGGGTGGAACTACGAGCAGTACTTC. Amino acids: CASTSTTGWNYEQYF. The entire variable domain, with the rest obtained from reference TRBV11-1 and TRBJ2-7, is as follows: EAEVAQSPRYKITEKSQAVAFWCDPISGHATLYWYRQILGQGPELLVQFQDESVVDDSQLPKDRFSAERLKGVDSTLKIQPAELGDSAMYLCASTSTTGWNYEQYFGPGTRLTVT.

The chain employs TRBV6-5 and TRBJ1-4, with D possibly being TRBD1 (6 bases). The CDR3 contains 14 residues. Looked up from germline, CDR1 is MNHEY and CDR2 is SVGAGI. The V end was cut by 5 bases, the J end by 7 bases, with 14 bases between. The CDR3 loop is CASSTGTPSEKLFF. CDR3 DNA sequence: TGTGCCAGCAGTACCGGGACACCATCTGAAAAACTGTTTTTT.

The chain joins TRBV5-1 to TRBJ2-1; 15 bases are shared with TRBD2. Germline loops: CDR1 SGHRS, CDR2 YFSETQ. V trimming: 3 bases; J trimming: 9 bases; junction bases outside the gene matches: 7. CDR3 size: 16 residues. The CDR3 protein is CASSSGLAGGLSEQFF. The CDR3 nucleotides are TGCGCCAGCAGCTCAGGACTAGCGGGAGGGCTGTCTGAGCAGTTCTTC.

This clone was seen more than once but under ten times. Different DNA sequences within this sample yield the same CDR3. This chain links TRBV18 with TRBJ1-6; D gene unclear. The CDR3 has 15 residues. Germline V lookup: CDR1 KGHSH, CDR2 LQKENI. Trimming shortened V by 2 bases and J by 0 bases, and 5 bases separated the two germline ends. In DNA form, the CDR3 reads TGTGCCAGCTCACCAGTGAGCTCCTATAATTCACCCCTCCACTTT. Residues: CASSPVSSYNSPLHF.

To note about this clone: The identical CDR3 is also encoded by other nucleotide sequences in the sample. The chain carries TRBV5-1 and TRBJ2-4; 9 positions match TRBD1. The CDR3 contains 14 residues. From germline, CDR1 is SGHRS and CDR2 YFSETQ. J gave up 6 bases and V 0 bases, and 1 base lay outside the gene matches. The CDR3: CASSLGDRANIQYF. In DNA, the CDR3 is TGCGCCAGCAGCTTGGGGGACAGGGCAAACATTCAGTACTTC.

V is TRBV30 and J is TRBJ2-5; D possibly corresponds to TRBD2 (5 bases). The J call may be faulty, since TRBJ2-7 better matches the DNA end. This CDR3 has 12 residues. Germline V gene data show CDR1 as GTSNPN and CDR2 as SVGIG (reference sequence). The CDR3 DNA reads TGTGCCTGGAGTGTACGGGACTACGAGCAGTACTTC. Translated: CAWSVRDYEQYF.